This T cell receptor beta chain derives from a study of molecular identifiers for immune sequencing clone quantification. The CDR3 covers 15 residues. V dropped 4 bases and J dropped 2 bases, with 16 bases sitting between them. Per the germline V gene, CDR1 is SGDLS and CDR2 is YYNGEE. TCRdb itself ran the PCR reads through MiXCR, one entry per CDR3 protein. Here the sample spans some 41,000 distinct CDR3 sequences, around 20% being singletons. Of note for this clonotype: Antigen: not known.

Study results and limitations: In a background of about 1 million naive cells, spiked Jurkat TCR RNA from one cell was reportedly detectable. In naive cells, clones above 20 RNA copies held under 1% of molecules, whereas in effector cells they held over 98%. Should identical TCR molecules share a barcode, the sizes of highly expanded clones could be underestimated.

The sample consisted of naive CD8+ T cells from blood, with Jurkat cell RNA spiked in. Stated subset: FACS-sorted CD8+CD4-CCR7+CD45RA+ naive T cells. The chain carries TRBV9 and TRBJ2-7; perhaps TRBD1 as D (6 bases). This TCR was recovered from a human donor in good health. Some libraries in this study had Jurkat cell RNA spiked in. The CDR3 here is CASSINDRRAYEQYF. CDR3 in DNA: TGTGCCAGCAGCATCAACGACAGGCGCGCCTACGAGCAGTACTTC.